This T cell receptor (beta chain) stems from a study of T cells in localized non-small cell lung cancer (dated by TCRdb to 2019 to 2021). For the study in its entirety: Comparing tumors with uninvolved tumor-adjacent lungs, the study looked at the T cell repertoires of 236 patients with early-stage NSCLC. The cohort was made up of about 240 treatment-naive NSCLC patients whose localized lung tumors had been resected. Of the NSCLC patients, roughly 130 were male and approximately 97 were female, and the mean age was approximately 64 years. General findings and caveats noted by the study authors: Higher blood T cell density associated with longer overall survival, while higher adjacent-lung clonality associated with shorter survival. Because the study design was exploratory, TCR variables were selected using unadjusted p-values without false-discovery rate correction. Of the top 100 tumor clones, a median of roughly 53 were detected in paired uninvolved adjacent lung; approximately 28 were also among that lung's top 100. Uninvolved tumor-adjacent lung showed the highest T cell clonality, higher than tumor, which suggests more focused antigenic responses in the uninvolved tumor-adjacent lung. Because multi-region tumor sequencing was not done, intratumor heterogeneity could not be ruled out.

At diagnosis, tumor, uninvolved tumor-adjacent lung and peripheral blood were collected and then preserved as a mix of FFPE and fresh-frozen material. For TCR repertoire profiling, blood samples were analyzed in the form of peripheral blood mononuclear cells. V has 7 bases trimmed and J has 7 bases trimmed; junction bases matching no gene number 6. The CDR3 runs 14 amino acids, cysteine and phenylalanine included. Of all the DNA, just the CDR3 is kept, 42 bases in frame from base 1. The germline V gene (reference sequence) provides CDR1 LNHDA and CDR2 SQIVND. TCR beta CDR3 regions were sequenced from DNA using the immunoSEQ Assay. On the authors' methods: T cell density was computed as TCR beta template counts normalized to usable DNA estimated by amplifying housekeeping genes. Richness was estimated with the preseqR package, extrapolating to 400,000 templates for PBMC samples and 120,000 templates for tissue samples. Clonality was defined by subtracting Pielou's evenness from one. Tissue-enriched TCRs were identified through differential abundance testing performed on productive amino-acid clonotypes, with a minimum total count of 5 and an alpha of 0.1. The Jaccard Index and the Morisita Overlap Index were used to quantify repertoire overlap between compartments. TCR beta CDR3s were clustered by GLIPH together with public tetramer-defined viral CDR3s, and at least three viral sequences plus V-gene enrichment were required for viral motifs. Drawn from immuneACCESS, this table holds only the in-frame rearrangements with V and J called that TCRdb kept. Clones are partly lost; checked studies trace under half to an unresolved V gene and leave the rest unexplained. V, J and clone size were drawn from that table, and D and trimming were deduced from the DNA. In this sample the table shows some 72,000 clones, around four fifths of which occur a single time. The top ten constitute 2.8% of the sample.

Note on this clone: The clone's antigen remains unknown. It has no much larger one-base neighbor in the sample; base qualities were not kept.

The material was peripheral blood, obtained before any cancer treatment. This receptor was obtained from a man aged 40 to 75 with stage I lung adenocarcinoma. Recombination connected TRBV19 to TRBJ1-4, and 10 junctional nucleotides match TRBD1. The CDR3 sequence is CASMGGQGLEKLFF. Here is the DNA: TGTGCCAGTATGGGGGGACAGGGGCTTGAAAAACTGTTTTTT.